The clone carrying this T cell receptor (beta chain) was seen ten or more times. What it recognizes is unknown. Described time point: persistent/refractory GD, antithyroid drugs over 5 years with positive TRAb. Generation of the TCR library employed RNA extracted from PBMCs. The authors drew approximately 9 milliliters of peripheral blood into EDTA tubes. HTBI primers from iRepertoire and Arm-PCR of CDR3 regions yielded the TCR beta libraries. MiXCR, applied by TCRdb to the multiplex PCR reads, yields one record per CDR3 protein. The table lists roughly 490,000 distinct CDR3 sequences, about 20% of them singletons. This specimen comes from a study of regulatory T cells in long-lasting Graves disease. Findings of the study overall: There was favoring of TRBV28, TRBJ1-2 and TRBJ2-5 in persistent disease.

Germline lookup yields CDR1 SGHTA and CDR2 FQGNSA. This CDR3 is 15 amino acids long. Trimming at V came to 3 bases and at J to 4 bases, leaving 5 bases not matched to a gene. The TCR originated in a female donor with Graves disease. V and J are TRBV7-2 and TRBJ2-5; 10 bases fit TRBD2. The sample was peripheral blood mononuclear cells (PBMCs), taken when the disease was refractory, from a patient treated with antithyroid drugs. CDR3 amino acids: CASSFSLAGPETQYF. The CDR3 coding sequence is TGTGCCAGCAGCTTCTCACTAGCGGGACCAGAGACCCAGTACTTC.